A single sample is the source of the 5 T cell receptor beta chains below, sequenced in a study of shared clonotypes between healthy human individuals. Libraries were prepared by immunoSEQ multiplex PCR; TCRdb keeps only in-frame clonotypes and omits some of them. The repertoire includes roughly 2.6 million clones, about 92% of them detected once, and over 0.12% sits in the top ten. What was sequenced was naive CD4+ T cells sorted from blood. This sample's subset: CD45RA+ positively selected. The receptors stem from a man younger than 35 in good health.

This chain uses TRBV7-3 with TRBJ1-1; D not resolved. The germline V gene encodes CDR1 SGHTA and CDR2 FQGTGA. CDR3 size: 14 residues. Between the trimmed V and J ends, which lost 1 base and 0 bases, there was a span of 6 bases. The CDR3 here is CASSLKEMNTEAFF. The CDR3 region has the DNA TGTGCCAGCAGCTTAAAAGAGATGAACACTGAAGCTTTCTTT.

J is TRBJ2-3 and V is TRBV7-2, with D possibly matching TRBD2 (5 bases). Germline loops: CDR1 SGHTA, CDR2 FQGNSA. Between the trimmed V and J ends, which lost 5 bases and 3 bases, there was a span of 24 bases. CDR3 size: 18 residues. Here the CDR3 DNA reads TGTGCCAGCAGCGCCCCCGGGGTTTTGCGTTCGAGGACAGATACGCAGTATTTT. The encoded protein is CASSAPGVLRSRTDTQYF.

The CDR3 DNA is TGTGCCAGTAGTACTCTGTTTTCTGGGGCCAACGTCCTGACTTTC. The encoded protein is CASSTLFSGANVLTF. This chain links TRBV19 with TRBJ2-6; D is unresolved. Germline V CDR1 and CDR2: LNHDA, SQIVND (reference sequence). The V end lost 4 bases, the J end lost 1 base, and 8 bases lay between the germline ends. The CDR3 runs 15 residues.

This clone was detected once. This chain joins TRBV6-6 and TRBJ2-5; 9 nucleotides align to TRBD2. The V segment lost 5 bases and the J segment 4 bases; nucleotides outside the gene matches: 11. The CDR3 is made up of 16 amino acids. CDR1 and CDR2 from the germline V gene are MNHNY and SVGAGI (reference sequence). In nucleotides, the CDR3 is TGTGCCAGCAGTCTACCCAGCGGGAGGAAGGTAGAGACCCAGTACTTC. It yields the protein CASSLPSGRKVETQYF.

This chain uses TRBV6-6 with TRBJ1-1; D is possibly TRBD1 (6 bases). Germline loops: CDR1 MNHNY, CDR2 SVGAGI (reference sequence). The CDR3 contains 15 residues. The V end was cut by 0 bases, the J end by 6 bases, with 14 bases between. The CDR3: CASSYSVGGGAEAFF. The CDR3 nucleotides are TGTGCCAGCAGTTACTCGGTGGGGGGCGGTGCTGAAGCTTTCTTT.